These 2 T cell receptor beta chains originate from one sample sequenced in a study of cytomegalovirus exposure and HLA in healthy donors. The PCR was carried out with 60 Vbeta primers and 13 Jbeta primers. Data came from immunoSEQ multiplex PCR; TCRdb stores just in-frame clones and leaves some out. The sample records about 100,000 clones, around 75% being singletons. Specimen: PBMCs. These TCRs come from a woman under 30 in good health and CMV-seropositive.

The chain is built from TRBV4-1 and TRBJ2-1; TRBD2 matches at 9 bases. The length of the CDR3 is 16 residues. J was trimmed by 16 bases and V by 4 bases; bases with no gene match: 20. The germline gives CDR1 MGHRA, CDR2 YSYEKL. The CDR3 spells CASSPQREAPFKAFFF. The CDR3 coding sequence is TGCGCCAGCAGCCCCCAGCGGGAGGCGCCCTTCAAGGCTTTTTTCTTC.

The chain employs TRBV29-1 and TRBJ2-3, with 10 positions matching TRBD1. The CDR3 runs to 14 residues. J was trimmed by 6 bases and V by 7 bases; bases with no gene match: 10. Germline V CDR1 and CDR2: SQVTM, ANQGSEA. This CDR3 reads CSETGGLGTDTQYF. The DNA for the CDR3 is TGCAGCGAGACAGGGGGCCTCGGTACCGATACGCAGTATTTT.